The clone carrying this TCR beta chain has a handful of counts. Sample time point: patch test 1, 2 weeks after DPC sensitization. As for treatment: therapeutic diphenylcyclopropenone sensitization with weekly scalp DPC. Blood draws came first, before each patch test. TCRdb passed the RACE reads through MiXCR, listing each CDR3 protein once. The data show approximately 400,000 distinct CDR3 sequences, more than 4.5% seen once. This sample was taken from a study of human T cells and chemical hapten exposure. CDR1 MNHEY and CDR2 SVGEGT come from the germline V gene. This CDR3 spans 12 amino acids. V shed 2 bases and J shed 5 bases, with 6 bases lying between them.

This sample comprised whole blood, obtained in connection with sensitization to the hapten diphenylcyclopropenone (DPC). The TCR was taken from a woman aged 45-65 years with alopecia areata. Some clones in this sample may be carry-over from other donors' samples. The chain has TRBV6-2 or TRBV6-3 and TRBJ1-2, with D uncertain. CDR3 sequence (DNA): TGTGCCAGCAGTTACAATGGGTATGGCTACACCTTC. This translates into CASSYNGYGYTF.